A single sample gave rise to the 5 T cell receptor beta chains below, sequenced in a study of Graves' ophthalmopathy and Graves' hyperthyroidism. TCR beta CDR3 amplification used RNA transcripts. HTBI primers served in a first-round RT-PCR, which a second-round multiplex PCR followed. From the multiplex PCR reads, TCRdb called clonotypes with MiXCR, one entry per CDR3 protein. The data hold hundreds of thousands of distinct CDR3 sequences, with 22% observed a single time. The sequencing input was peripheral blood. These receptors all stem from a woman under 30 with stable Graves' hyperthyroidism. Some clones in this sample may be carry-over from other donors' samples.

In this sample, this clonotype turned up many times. CDR3: CAISPSAGQGAGYEQYF. The CDR3 nucleotides read TGTGCCATAAGTCCCTCCGCAGGACAGGGGGCCGGCTACGAGCAGTACTTC. The V gene is TRBV10-3, the J gene TRBJ2-7; the match to TRBD1 covers 11 bases. The V segment lost 9 bases and the J segment 3 bases; nucleotides outside the gene matches: 16. Germline loops: CDR1 ENHRY, CDR2 SYGVKD. The CDR3 length is 17 residues.

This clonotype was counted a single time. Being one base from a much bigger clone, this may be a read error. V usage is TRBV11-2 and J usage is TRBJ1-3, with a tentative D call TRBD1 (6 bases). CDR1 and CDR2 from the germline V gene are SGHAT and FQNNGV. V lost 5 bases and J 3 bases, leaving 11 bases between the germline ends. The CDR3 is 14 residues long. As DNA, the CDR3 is TGTGCCAGCAGCCCTGGACAGCTTGGAAACACCATATATTTT. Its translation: CASSPGQLGNTIYF.

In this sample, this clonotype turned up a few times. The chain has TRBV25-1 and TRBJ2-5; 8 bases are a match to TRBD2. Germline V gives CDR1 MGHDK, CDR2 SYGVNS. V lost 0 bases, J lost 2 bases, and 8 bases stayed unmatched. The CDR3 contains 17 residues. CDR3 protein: CASSEYSRGGRQETQYF. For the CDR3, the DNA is TGTGCCAGCAGTGAATATTCCCGGGGGGGCCGGCAAGAGACCCAGTACTTC.

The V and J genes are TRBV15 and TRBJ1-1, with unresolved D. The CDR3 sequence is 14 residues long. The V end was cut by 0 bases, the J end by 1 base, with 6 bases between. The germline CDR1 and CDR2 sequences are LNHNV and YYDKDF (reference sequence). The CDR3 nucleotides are TGTGCCACCAGCAGAGAGACGAGGAACACTGAAGCTTTCTTT. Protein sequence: CATSRETRNTEAFF.

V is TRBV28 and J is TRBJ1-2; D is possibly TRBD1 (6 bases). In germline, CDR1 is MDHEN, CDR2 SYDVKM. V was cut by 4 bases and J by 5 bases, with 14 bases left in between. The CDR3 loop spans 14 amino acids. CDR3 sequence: CASSWGLEGYGYTF. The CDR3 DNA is TGTGCCAGCAGTTGGGGGCTGGAGGGGTATGGCTACACCTTC.